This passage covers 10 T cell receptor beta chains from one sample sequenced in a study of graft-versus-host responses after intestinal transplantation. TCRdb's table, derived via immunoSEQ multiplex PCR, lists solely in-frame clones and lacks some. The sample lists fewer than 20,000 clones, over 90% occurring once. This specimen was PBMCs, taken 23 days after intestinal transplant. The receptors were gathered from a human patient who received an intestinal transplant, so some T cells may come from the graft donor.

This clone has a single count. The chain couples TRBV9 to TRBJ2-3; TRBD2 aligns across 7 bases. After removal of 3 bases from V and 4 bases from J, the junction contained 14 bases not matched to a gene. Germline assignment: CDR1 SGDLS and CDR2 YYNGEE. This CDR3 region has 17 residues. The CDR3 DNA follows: TGTGCCAGCAGCGACCGGAAACTGACGGGAGGATCAGATACGCAGTATTTT. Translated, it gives CASSDRKLTGGSDTQYF. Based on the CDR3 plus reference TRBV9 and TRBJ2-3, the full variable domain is DSGVTQTPKHLITATGQRVTLRCSPRSGDLSVYWYQQSLDQGLQFLIQYYNGEERAKGNILERFSAQQFPDLHSELNLSSLELGDSALYFCASSDRKLTGGSDTQYFGPGTRLTVL.

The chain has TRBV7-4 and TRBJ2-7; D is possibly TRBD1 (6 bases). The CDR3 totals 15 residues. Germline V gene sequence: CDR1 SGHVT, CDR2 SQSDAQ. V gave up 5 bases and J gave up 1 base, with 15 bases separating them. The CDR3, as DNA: TGTGCCAGCAGCGACGGCCAGGGGAGTTCCTACGAGCAGTACTTC. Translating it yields CASSDGQGSSYEQYF.

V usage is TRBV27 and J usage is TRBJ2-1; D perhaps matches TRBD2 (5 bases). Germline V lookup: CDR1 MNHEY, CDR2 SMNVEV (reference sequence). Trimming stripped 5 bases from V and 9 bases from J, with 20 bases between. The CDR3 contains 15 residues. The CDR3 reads CASSTPLGRGFEQFF. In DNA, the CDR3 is TGTGCCAGCAGTACGCCACTAGGGCGAGGTTTTGAGCAGTTCTTC.

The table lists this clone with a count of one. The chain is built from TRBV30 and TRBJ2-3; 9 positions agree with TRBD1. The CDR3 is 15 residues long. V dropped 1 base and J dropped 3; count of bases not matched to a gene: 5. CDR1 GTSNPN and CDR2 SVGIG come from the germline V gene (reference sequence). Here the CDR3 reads CAWSEGQGSTDTQYF. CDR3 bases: TGTGCCTGGAGTGAGGGACAGGGAAGTACAGATACGCAGTATTTT.

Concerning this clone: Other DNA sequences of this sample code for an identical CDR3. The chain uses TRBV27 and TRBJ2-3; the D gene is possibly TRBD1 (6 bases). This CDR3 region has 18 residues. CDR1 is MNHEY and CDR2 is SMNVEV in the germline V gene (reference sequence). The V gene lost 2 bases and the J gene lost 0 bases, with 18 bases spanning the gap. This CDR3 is CASSLTLGAAVSTDTQYF. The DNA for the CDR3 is TGTGCCAGCAGTTTAACTTTGGGGGCGGCAGTCAGCACAGATACGCAGTATTTT.

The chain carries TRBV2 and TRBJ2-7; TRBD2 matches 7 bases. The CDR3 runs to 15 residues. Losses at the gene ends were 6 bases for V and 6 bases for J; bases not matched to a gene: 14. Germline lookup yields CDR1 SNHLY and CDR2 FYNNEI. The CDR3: CASRGGTAEEPEQYF. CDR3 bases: TGTGCCAGCAGGGGAGGGACCGCTGAGGAACCCGAGCAGTACTTC.

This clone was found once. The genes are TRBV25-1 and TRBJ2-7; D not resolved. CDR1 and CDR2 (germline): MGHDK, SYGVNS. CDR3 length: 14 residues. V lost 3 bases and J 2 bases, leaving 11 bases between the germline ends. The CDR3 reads CASSDPIRTYEQYF. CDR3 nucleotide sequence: TGTGCCAGCAGTGATCCCATTAGGACCTACGAGCAGTACTTC.

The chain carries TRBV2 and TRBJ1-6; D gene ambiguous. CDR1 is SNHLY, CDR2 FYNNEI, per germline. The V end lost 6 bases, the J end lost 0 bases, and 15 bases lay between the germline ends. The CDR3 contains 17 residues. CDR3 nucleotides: TGTGCCAGCAGGCCCTTTGAACCTAGCTCCTATAATTCACCCCTCCACTTT. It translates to CASRPFEPSSYNSPLHF.

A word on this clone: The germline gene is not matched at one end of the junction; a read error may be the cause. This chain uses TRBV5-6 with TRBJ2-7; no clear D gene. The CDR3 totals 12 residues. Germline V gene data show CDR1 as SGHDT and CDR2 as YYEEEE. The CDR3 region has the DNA TGTGCCAGCAGCTTAAAAGTTGGGCCCGTCGGGTTC. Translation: CASSLKVGPVGF.

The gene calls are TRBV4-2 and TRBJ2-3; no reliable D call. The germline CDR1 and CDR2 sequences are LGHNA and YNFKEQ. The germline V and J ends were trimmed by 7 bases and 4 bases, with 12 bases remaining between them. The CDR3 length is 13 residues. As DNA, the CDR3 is TGTGCCAGCACCTCCTACCGCTCAGATACGCAGTATTTT. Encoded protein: CASTSYRSDTQYF.